This T cell receptor beta chain was sequenced in a study of T cell repertoires in cytomegalovirus infection. Study at large: Carrying CMV and the relevant HLA type showed in public TCR beta signatures.

Details on this clonotype: What it binds is unknown.

Study conclusions and caveats: Frequencies of public TCR beta families were cumulated, and this identified carriers of CMV plus the relevant HLA. HLA-C-restricted TCR beta clonotypes specific for CMV led the ex vivo response.

This CDR3 is built from 15 residues. Losses at the gene ends were 2 bases for V and 5 bases for J; bases not matched to a gene: 2. In germline, CDR1 is MDHEN, CDR2 SYDVKM. TCRdb redid the calling of the reads with MiXCR, one entry per CDR3 protein. This sample has over 250,000 distinct CDR3 sequences, with under 30% found just once. The chain has TRBV28 and TRBJ1-5; 11 bases line up with TRBD1. The TCR sequence derives from a human donor in good health (CMV status not recorded). Some clones in this sample may be carry-over from other donors' samples. Sequenced input: PBMCs. This chain's CDR3 is CASSLGDRGYQPQHF. CDR3 bases: TGTGCCAGCAGTTTAGGGGACAGGGGGTATCAGCCCCAGCATTTT.